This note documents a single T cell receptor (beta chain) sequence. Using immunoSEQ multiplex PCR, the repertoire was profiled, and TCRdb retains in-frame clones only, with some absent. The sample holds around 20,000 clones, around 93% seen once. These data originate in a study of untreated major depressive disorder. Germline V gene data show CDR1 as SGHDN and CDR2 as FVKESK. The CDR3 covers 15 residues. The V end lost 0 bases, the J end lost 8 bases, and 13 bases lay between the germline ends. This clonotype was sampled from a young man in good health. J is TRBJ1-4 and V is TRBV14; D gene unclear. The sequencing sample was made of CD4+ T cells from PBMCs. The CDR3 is CASSQELVATEKLFF. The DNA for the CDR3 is TGTGCCAGCAGCCAAGAGTTGGTGGCCACGGAAAAACTGTTTTTT.